This TCR beta chain was sequenced during a study of T cell changes during pregnancy in multiple sclerosis. A single count supports this clone. Produced via immunoSEQ multiplex PCR; TCRdb's table is partial and in-frame only. The table includes about 49,000 clones, around 94% detected once. Germline V gives CDR1 MNHEY, CDR2 SMNVEV (reference sequence). V lost 6 bases, J lost 1 base, and 8 bases stayed unmatched. The CDR3 is 15 residues long. This clonotype originated in a female donor with multiple sclerosis, enrolled in a pregnancy study. The sample in question was CD8+ T cells from peripheral blood mononuclear cells, obtained before pregnancy. The V call is TRBV27, the J call TRBJ2-7, with 8 nucleotides matching TRBD2. The CDR3 DNA sequence: TGTGCCAGCAGCCAAGCGGGAGTTTTGTCCTACGAGCAGTACTTC. Translating it yields CASSQAGVLSYEQYF.